A single sample is the source of the 29 T cell receptor beta chains below, sequenced in a study of cytomegalovirus exposure and HLA in healthy donors. The PCR contained 60 Vbeta and 13 Jbeta primers. Assay used: immunoSEQ multiplex PCR; TCRdb lists only in-frame clones, some missing. The profile shows 110,000 or so clones, 83% of them singletons. The material sequenced was PBMCs. These receptor sequences come from a man aged 18 to 30 in good health and CMV-seronegative.

The chain has TRBV4-1 and TRBJ2-1, with 7 bases matching TRBD1. CDR3 size: 14 residues. Germline V lookup: CDR1 MGHRA, CDR2 YSYEKL. V shed 4 bases, J shed 5 bases, and the junction held 5 bases outside the gene matches. The CDR3 sequence is CASSRDRADNEQFF. In DNA form, the CDR3 reads TGCGCCAGCAGCCGAGACAGGGCGGACAATGAGCAGTTCTTC.

The V and J genes are TRBV9 and TRBJ1-1, with unresolved D. Germline V gives CDR1 SGDLS, CDR2 YYNGEE. The CDR3 has 18 amino acids. Trimming removed 0 bases at V and 1 base at J, with 19 bases between. The CDR3 is CASSVGSRPFGSNTEAFF. As DNA, the CDR3 is TGTGCCAGCAGCGTAGGGTCCAGGCCCTTCGGCTCGAACACTGAAGCTTTCTTT. Combining the CDR3 with reference TRBV9 and TRBJ1-1 gives the whole variable domain DSGVTQTPKHLITATGQRVTLRCSPRSGDLSVYWYQQSLDQGLQFLIQYYNGEERAKGNILERFSAQQFPDLHSELNLSSLELGDSALYFCASSVGSRPFGSNTEAFFGQGTRLTVV.

This chain links TRBV19 with TRBJ1-5, with D unclear. Germline CDR1 is LNHDA and CDR2 is SQIVND (reference sequence). V lost 7 bases and J lost 0, with 16 bases in between. This CDR3 is 16 amino acids long. CDR3 DNA sequence: TGTGCCAGTAAAATTCAAGGAGTAGATAGCAATCAGCCCCAGCATTTT. Protein: CASKIQGVDSNQPQHF.

This rearrangement joins TRBV7-9 to TRBJ2-7, with no clear D. Deletions cut 1 base from V and 6 bases from J, with 7 bases between. Germline V gives CDR1 SEHNR, CDR2 FQNEAQ (reference sequence). The CDR3 runs to 12 residues. CDR3 sequence (DNA): TGTGCCAGCAGCTTAGGGCTTTCCGAGCAGTACTTC. This codes for CASSLGLSEQYF.

The rearrangement joins TRBV5-6 to TRBJ2-7; TRBD2 matches at 12 bases. V was clipped by 3 bases and J by 4 bases; unmatched bases: 5. The germline V gene encodes CDR1 SGHDT and CDR2 YYEEEE. The CDR3 contains 15 residues. The chain's CDR3 is CASSSGTSGPYEQYF. Here the CDR3 DNA reads TGTGCCAGCAGCTCGGGGACTAGCGGGCCATACGAGCAGTACTTC.

This chain links TRBV15 with TRBJ1-4, with D unresolved. Trimming removed 1 base at V and 0 bases at J, with 9 bases between. Germline-derived CDR1 and CDR2 are LNHNV and YYDKDF (reference sequence). The CDR3 is made up of 16 amino acids. The CDR3 loop reads CATSRAPVATNEKLFF. CDR3 DNA sequence: TGTGCCACCAGCAGAGCCCCGGTTGCAACTAATGAAAAACTGTTTTTT.

The genes are TRBV27 and TRBJ1-2; TRBD1 might be the D (6 bases). The CDR3 totals 11 residues. Germline values: CDR1 MNHEY, CDR2 SMNVEV (reference sequence). The V end lost 10 bases, the J end lost 4 bases, and 10 bases lay between the germline ends. The CDR3 nucleotides read TGTGCCACCTTGGACAGCTATGGCTACACCTTC. This sequence encodes CATLDSYGYTF.

This chain links TRBV9 with TRBJ2-1; TRBD2 matches 12 bases. The CDR3 contains 15 residues. Germline V gives CDR1 SGDLS, CDR2 YYNGEE. Losses at the gene ends were 3 bases for V and 5 bases for J; bases not matched to a gene: 3. The chain's CDR3 is CASSATSGSHNEQFF. The CDR3 nucleotides read TGTGCCAGCAGCGCGACTAGCGGGAGCCACAATGAGCAGTTCTTC.

This chain links TRBV30 with TRBJ1-1; D ambiguous. Germline V gene lookup returns CDR1 GTSNPN and CDR2 SVGIG (reference sequence). V was clipped by 5 bases and J by 8 bases, with 12 bases between them. The CDR3 contains 11 residues. CDR3 DNA: TGTGCCTGGGGAATTCAGGCGGAAGCTTTCTTT. It is translated as CAWGIQAEAFF.

This chain connects TRBV28 to TRBJ2-2; D is possibly TRBD2 (6 bases). The germline CDR1 and CDR2 sequences are MDHEN and SYDVKM. The germline V and J ends were trimmed by 2 bases and 4 bases, with 11 bases remaining between them. CDR3 length: 15 amino acids. CDR3 residues: CASSLTSWATGELFF. In DNA, the CDR3 is TGTGCCAGCAGTTTAACTAGCTGGGCCACCGGGGAGCTGTTTTTT.

This clone has just one count. The CDR3 bases are TGTGCCAGCAGGGCCCCTGGACAGGACACAGATACGCAGTATTTT. Protein sequence: CASRAPGQDTDTQYF. The chain recombines TRBV6-4 with TRBJ2-3, with TRBD1 matching 7 bases. The CDR3 runs 15 residues. Germline lookup yields CDR1 MRHNA and CDR2 SNTAGT. J lost 2 bases, V lost 6 bases, and 8 bases had no gene match.

The rearrangement joins TRBV7-9 to TRBJ2-1; weak D call: TRBD2 (5 bases). CDR1 and CDR2 from the germline V gene are SEHNR and FQNEAQ (reference sequence). CDR3 size: 12 residues. Trimming removed 5 bases from V and 7 bases from J, with 9 bases in between. In DNA, the CDR3 is TGTGCCAGCAGCCCCTCGGGGAATGAGCAGTTCTTC. This encodes CASSPSGNEQFF.

This clone was seen a few times. V is TRBV6-5 and J is TRBJ2-5, with D unclear. V lost 7 bases and J 5 bases, leaving 11 bases between the germline ends. Germline loops: CDR1 MNHEY, CDR2 SVGAGI. This CDR3 contains 12 residues. CDR3 DNA sequence: TGTGCCAGCACTTCGAACGGGGAGACCCAGTACTTC. Translating gives CASTSNGETQYF.

J is TRBJ1-2 and V is TRBV10-3; D call uncertain. V was trimmed by 6 bases and J by 5 bases, leaving 19 bases between them. Germline assignment: CDR1 ENHRY and CDR2 SYGVKD. The CDR3 runs 15 residues. CDR3 nucleotide sequence: TGTGCCATCAGATTACCTCTGGAGTTTGGGTATGGCTACACCTTC. This gives the protein CAIRLPLEFGYGYTF.

V gene TRBV7-9 combines with J gene TRBJ1-2; 8 bases map to TRBD1. The CDR3 is 13 amino acids. Germline V gene sequence: CDR1 SEHNR, CDR2 FQNEAQ (reference sequence). V lost 4 bases and J lost 7; bases outside the gene matches: 5. CDR3 loop: CASSSRGQVGYTF. DNA for the CDR3: TGTGCCAGCAGCTCCAGGGGGCAGGTTGGCTACACCTTC. The variable domain in full, completed from reference TRBV7-9 and TRBJ1-2, reads DTGVSQNPRHKITKRGQNVTFRCDPISEHNRLYWYRQTLGQGPEFLTYFQNEAQLEKSRLLSDRFSAERPKGSFSTLEIQRTEQGDSAMYLCASSSRGQVGYTFGSGTRLTVV.

This clone has just one count. The gene calls are TRBV7-3 and TRBJ2-5; D perhaps matches TRBD1 (6 bases). Trimming shortened V by 6 bases and J by 4 bases, and 12 bases separated the two germline ends. Germline CDR1 reads SGHTA; CDR2 reads FQGTGA. The CDR3 spans 13 residues. The CDR3 DNA reads TGTGCCAGCAGTGCTGGGGGCTCAGAGACCCAGTACTTC. Protein sequence: CASSAGGSETQYF.

This clone was seen once. J is TRBJ2-3 and V is TRBV2; D is uncertain. The CDR3 contains 13 residues. Per the germline V gene, CDR1 is SNHLY and CDR2 is FYNNEI. V lost 5 bases and J lost 3, with 9 bases in between. This CDR3 reads CASSSSGTDTQYF. The CDR3 DNA reads TGTGCCAGCAGTTCCTCCGGGACAGATACGCAGTATTTT.

The chain recombines TRBV6-5 with TRBJ2-2; TRBD2 is a possible D gene (5 bases). The V gene's germline CDR1 is MNHEY and CDR2 SVGAGI. The ends were cut back, 0 bases at V and 7 bases at J, with 9 bases in the middle. The CDR3 has 14 amino acids. The CDR3 DNA follows: TGTGCCAGCAGTTACTCGAGGGAGTTCGGGGAGCTGTTTTTT. Protein: CASSYSREFGELFF.

The chain uses TRBV30 and TRBJ1-1; no reliable D call. Germline V gene sequence: CDR1 GTSNPN, CDR2 SVGIG (reference sequence). This CDR3 spans 13 amino acids. V lost 0 bases, J lost 0 bases, and 5 bases lay in between. The CDR3 reads CAWSVEVNTEAFF. The CDR3 DNA reads as TGTGCCTGGAGTGTAGAGGTGAACACTGAAGCTTTCTTT.

This clone showed up just a few times. The gene calls are TRBV18 and TRBJ1-4; TRBD1 matches at 7 bases. This CDR3 has 12 residues. CDR1 is KGHSH and CDR2 is LQKENI in the germline V gene. V was pared by 3 bases and J by 15 bases, with 7 bases of the junction left unmatched. The CDR3 DNA reads TGTGCCAGCTCACCGCAGACAGGGCCAATGTTTTTT. Protein: CASSPQTGPMFF.

This clone is a singleton in its sample. V usage is TRBV6-4 and J usage is TRBJ1-2; D may be TRBD1 (5 bases). The CDR3 is 15 amino acids. CDR1 and CDR2 (germline): MRHNA, SNTAGT. The V end was cut by 2 bases, the J end by 4 bases, with 14 bases between. The CDR3 sequence is CASSDRAGGGYGYTF. The CDR3 nucleotides read TGTGCCAGCAGTGACCGAGCCGGGGGAGGCTATGGCTACACCTTC.

CDR3: CASSTTETGMYGYTF. In nucleotides, the CDR3 is TGTGCCAGCAGCACGACAGAGACAGGGATGTATGGCTACACCTTC. The chain is built from TRBV5-4 and TRBJ1-2, with 7 bases fitting TRBD1. Germline V CDR1 and CDR2: SGHNT, YYREEE (reference sequence). With V trimmed by 4 bases and J by 5 bases, 11 bases remained unmatched. The CDR3 sequence is 15 residues long.

CDR3 in amino acids: CASSESTFYGYTF. The CDR3 DNA follows: TGTGCCAGCAGTGAGTCAACTTTCTATGGCTACACCTTC. The gene calls are TRBV6-1 and TRBJ1-2; D not resolved. V was clipped by 3 bases and J by 4 bases, with 9 bases between them. The CDR3 spans 13 residues. CDR1 MNHNS and CDR2 SASEGT come from the germline V gene.

V gene TRBV5-1 combines with J gene TRBJ2-1; TRBD2 might be the D (5 bases). Germline CDR1 reads SGHRS; CDR2 reads YFSETQ. This CDR3 is 17 amino acids long. V dropped 0 bases and J dropped 10 bases, with 23 bases sitting between them. The DNA for the CDR3 is TGCGCCAGCAGCTTGGAAAGCCCGGAGGCTTACGAGGGAGAGCAGTTCTTC. Amino acids: CASSLESPEAYEGEQFF.

The chain combines TRBV28 with TRBJ2-5; 9 nucleotides agree with TRBD2. The CDR3 extends over 16 amino acids. From germline, CDR1 is MDHEN and CDR2 SYDVKM. The J segment lost 1 base and the V segment lost 6 bases, leaving 9 bases of the junction unmatched. The CDR3 DNA follows: TGTGCCAGCAGACACCCTTGGCGGGAGGGCCAAGAGACCCAGTACTTC. Encoded protein: CASRHPWREGQETQYF.

The chain links TRBV6-1 to TRBJ1-2; D is uncertain. The V gene's germline CDR1 is MNHNS and CDR2 SASEGT. The CDR3 is made up of 15 amino acids. V was shortened by 2 bases and J by 4 bases, with 14 bases between the two germline ends. The CDR3 nucleotides are TGTGCCAGCAGTGAAACGTGGTCCAGCGTCTATGGCTACACCTTC. It is translated as CASSETWSSVYGYTF.

V usage is TRBV6-5 and J usage is TRBJ1-2; D not certain. With 5 bases removed from V and 4 bases from J, the gap between germline ends came to 14 bases. Germline V gene sequence: CDR1 MNHEY, CDR2 SVGAGI. This CDR3 spans 14 amino acids. The CDR3: CASSEEARGYGYTF. CDR3 in DNA: TGTGCCAGCAGTGAAGAGGCGCGGGGCTATGGCTACACCTTC.

This clone was observed a handful of times. This chain links TRBV4-1 with TRBJ1-1; a weak D match, TRBD1 (5 bases). The V end was cut by 0 bases, the J end by 11 bases, with 16 bases between. Germline CDR1 MGHRA, CDR2 YSYEKL. The CDR3 extends over 14 amino acids. The CDR3 loop is CASSQDRVSGEAFF. For the CDR3, the DNA is TGCGCCAGCAGCCAAGATCGGGTTTCGGGGGAGGCTTTCTTT.

This clone was observed a few times. The V and J genes are TRBV7-2 and TRBJ2-3; no reliable D call. The V gene lost 2 bases and the J gene lost 6 bases, with 9 bases spanning the gap. This CDR3 spans 13 amino acids. The germline CDR1 and CDR2 sequences are SGHTA and FQGNSA. The CDR3 sequence: CASSLLAVDTQYF. DNA for the CDR3: TGTGCCAGCAGCTTACTGGCGGTCGATACGCAGTATTTT.